This T cell receptor (beta chain) emerged from a study of regulatory T cells in long-lasting Graves disease. Arm-PCR of CDR3 regions with iRepertoire HTBI primers generated TCR beta libraries. In the authors' workflow: Samples jointly harbored roughly 60 TRBV and 14 TRBJ segments. From the multiplex PCR reads, TCRdb called clonotypes with MiXCR, one entry per CDR3 protein. In this record, the V and J calls reflect TCRdb's handling and not the investigators' own analysis. This sample has some 460,000 distinct CDR3 sequences, with roughly 15% found just once. This clonotype was recorded many times. Time point: newly diagnosed GD, antithyroid drugs for less than 3 months. There was RNA extracted from PBMCs, and the TCR library was made from it. It was American Thyroid Association guidelines that determined Graves' disease diagnosis. These data also formed part of another study, on T cells in Graves' hyperthyroidism and ophthalmopathy.

Sequencing used peripheral blood mononuclear cells (PBMCs), obtained at new diagnosis, from a patient treated with antithyroid drugs. The TCR sequence derives from a man aged 35-49 years with Graves disease.

The CDR3 DNA reads TGTGCCAGCAGCTTGAAACCTTTCACAGGTCCCACCTCCTACGAGCAGTACTTC. Translating gives CASSLKPFTGPTSYEQYF. This rearrangement joins TRBV11-2 to TRBJ2-7; possibly TRBD1 for D (5 bases). CDR1 is SGHAT and CDR2 is FQNNGV in the germline V gene. The CDR3 is made up of 18 amino acids. V lost 3 bases, J lost 0 bases, and 21 bases lay in between.